A single sample gave rise to the 30 T cell receptor beta chains below, sequenced in a study of T cells after yellow fever vaccination. TCRdb reprocessed the 5' RACE reads via MiXCR and lists one record per CDR3 protein. The sample has around 610,000 distinct CDR3 sequences; roughly 13% are singletons. Material: PBMCs, obtained on the day of the yellow fever booster vaccination. The receptors originated from a man aged 25 to 45 who received the YFV17D yellow fever vaccine.

In its sample, this clonotype was seen a few times. The V gene is TRBV7-8, the J gene TRBJ2-3; TRBD2 might be the D (5 bases). V lost 5 bases, J lost 0 bases, and 9 bases lay in between. The V gene's germline CDR1 is SGHVS and CDR2 FQNEAQ. There are 14 residues in the CDR3. CDR3 DNA: TGTGCCAGCAGCCCGAGGGTCAGCACAGATACGCAGTATTTT. Translated: CASSPRVSTDTQYF. The full variable domain, completed using reference TRBV7-8 and TRBJ2-3, is GAGVSQSPRYKVAKRGQDVALRCDPISGHVSLFWYQQALGQGPEFLTYFQNEAQLDKSGLPSDRFFAERPEGSVSTLKIQRTQQEDSAVYLCASSPRVSTDTQYFGPGTRLTVL.

This clonotype occurred a few times. The V call is TRBV5-4, the J call TRBJ1-1; possibly TRBD1 for D (5 bases). Per germline, CDR1 SGHNT and CDR2 YYREEE (reference sequence). The CDR3 sequence is 15 residues long. Trimming took off 4 bases at V and 1 base at J, with 14 bases between the two ends. CDR3 sequence: CASSPGGAGNTEAFF. The CDR3 DNA reads TGTGCCAGCAGCCCGGGAGGGGCCGGGAACACTGAAGCTTTCTTT.

This clonotype turned up a few times. This chain connects TRBV20-1 to TRBJ2-3; D remains ambiguous. Trimming pared 6 bases from V and 2 bases from J, leaving 15 bases between. Germline V CDR1 and CDR2: DFQATT, SNEGSKA (reference sequence). The CDR3 is made up of 14 amino acids. Here the CDR3 DNA reads TGCAGTGCCCCGTCCGGCGGCTACACAGATACGCAGTATTTT. Translation: CSAPSGGYTDTQYF.

This clonotype showed up just a few times. This chain links TRBV5-1 with TRBJ2-5, with 7 positions matching TRBD1. This CDR3 is built from 14 residues. The V segment lost 3 bases and the J segment 2 bases; nucleotides outside the gene matches: 4. Per the germline V gene, CDR1 is SGHRS and CDR2 is YFSETQ. The CDR3 DNA follows: TGCGCCAGCAGCTGGGGACAGAAACAAGAGACCCAGTACTTC. Its translation: CASSWGQKQETQYF.

The gene calls are TRBV20-1 and TRBJ1-3, with D perhaps TRBD1 (5 bases). V was shortened by 3 bases and J by 0 bases, with 12 bases between the two germline ends. This CDR3 comprises 15 residues. Germline V gene lookup returns CDR1 DFQATT and CDR2 SNEGSKA (reference sequence). The CDR3 is CSASISGASGNTIYF. CDR3 DNA: TGCAGTGCTAGCATCTCCGGGGCCTCTGGAAACACCATATATTTT.

There are a few counts of this clonotype. J is TRBJ2-7 and V is TRBV15; a weak D match, TRBD1 (5 bases). V was trimmed by 2 bases and J by 3 bases, leaving 5 bases between them. The CDR3 has 12 amino acids. Germline V lookup: CDR1 LNHNV, CDR2 YYDKDF (reference sequence). CDR3 in amino acids: CATSRQGYEQYF. The CDR3 DNA is TGTGCCACCAGCAGACAGGGCTACGAGCAGTACTTC.

J is TRBJ2-7 and V is TRBV28; tentative D call: TRBD1 (6 bases). Germline CDR1 MDHEN, CDR2 SYDVKM. The CDR3 is 12 residues long. Between the trimmed V and J ends, which lost 10 bases and 5 bases, there was a span of 15 bases. The CDR3 sequence: CAIQGSKNEQYF. The DNA for the CDR3 is TGTGCCATCCAGGGGAGTAAGAACGAGCAGTACTTC.

The rearrangement links TRBV10-3 to TRBJ2-6; 7 bases align to TRBD1. CDR1 is ENHRY, CDR2 SYGVKD, per germline. The CDR3 runs to 17 residues. V dropped 6 bases and J dropped 0; count of bases not matched to a gene: 8. The CDR3: CAIRGQSRVSGANVLTF. The CDR3 nucleotides are TGTGCCATCAGGGGACAGTCCAGGGTCTCTGGGGCCAACGTCCTGACTTTC.

The chain has TRBV24-1 and TRBJ1-5, with D unclear. The CDR3 has 14 amino acids. Germline CDR1 reads KGHDR; CDR2 reads SFDVKD. Trimming removed 5 bases at V and 4 bases at J, with 11 bases between. The CDR3 bases are TGTGCCACCAGTGGGGATAGGACGAATCAGCCCCAGCATTTT. The encoded protein is CATSGDRTNQPQHF.

This clonotype was found a few times. The rearrangement joins TRBV6-2 or TRBV6-3 to TRBJ1-1; 9 bases are shared with TRBD1. Germline CDR1 MNHEY, CDR2 SVGEGT. V gave up 6 bases and J gave up 3 bases; unmatched junction bases: 14. This CDR3 comprises 17 residues. The CDR3 DNA reads TGTGCCAGCAGCCGCCCGGGGACAGGGTCGTTTTACACTGAAGCTTTCTTT. Translated, it gives CASSRPGTGSFYTEAFF.

This clonotype was picked up a small number of times. The chain uses TRBV11-2 and TRBJ2-7; D is ambiguous. Germline lookup yields CDR1 SGHAT and CDR2 FQNNGV. Trimming removed 5 bases at V and 3 bases at J, with 11 bases between. This CDR3 has 13 residues. The CDR3: CASSRLLDYEQYF. As DNA, the CDR3 is TGTGCCAGCAGCCGATTGCTGGACTACGAGCAGTACTTC.

This clonotype has just one count. The chain couples TRBV28 to TRBJ2-7; TRBD1 matches at 8 bases. V lost 3 bases to trimming and J lost 3 bases; unmatched junction nucleotides: 4. The CDR3 consists of 14 residues. CDR1 and CDR2 (germline): MDHEN, SYDVKM. CDR3 residues: CASSFTGGYYEQYF. CDR3 nucleotide sequence: TGTGCCAGCAGTTTCACAGGGGGTTACTACGAGCAGTACTTC.

CDR3 amino acids: CATGSEAAAKYF. CDR3 in DNA: TGTGCCACCGGCTCAGAGGCAGCCGCAAAGTACTTC. The V call is TRBV24-1, the J call TRBJ2-7, with no clear D. Deletions cut 9 bases from V and 11 bases from J, with 19 bases between. Germline V gives CDR1 KGHDR, CDR2 SFDVKD. The CDR3 is 12 amino acids.

This clonotype has only a few counts. CDR3 sequence reads: CASSQSTAYEQFF. The CDR3 DNA is TGTGCCAGCAGCCAGTCAACAGCGTATGAGCAGTTCTTC. The gene calls are TRBV6-1 and TRBJ2-1, with D unclear. CDR1 is MNHNS, CDR2 SASEGT, per germline. The CDR3 loop spans 13 amino acids. Trimming removed 6 bases from V and 8 bases from J, with 14 bases in between.

This clonotype showed up just a few times. This sequence joins TRBV4-3 and TRBJ2-7, with D maybe TRBD1 (5 bases). Trimming stripped 0 bases from V and 6 bases from J, with 12 bases between. Germline V gene data show CDR1 as LGHNA and CDR2 as YSLEER. This CDR3 region has 14 residues. The CDR3 is CASSQDMDNTEQYF. CDR3 DNA: TGCGCCAGCAGCCAAGATATGGACAATACCGAGCAGTACTTC.

The chain's CDR3 is CASSLARTGEVTYNEQFF. As DNA, the CDR3 is TGTGCCAGCAGCTTAGCTCGGACGGGCGAGGTCACCTACAATGAGCAGTTCTTC. This sequence joins TRBV7-2 and TRBJ2-1, with D hard to call. V lost 0 bases and J 2 bases, leaving 17 bases between the germline ends. Germline loops: CDR1 SGHTA, CDR2 FQGNSA. CDR3 size: 18 residues.

There are a few counts of this clonotype. The chain links TRBV7-2 to TRBJ2-1; perhaps TRBD2 as D (5 bases). Trimming took 6 bases from V and 2 from J, leaving 17 bases between them. The germline V gene encodes CDR1 SGHTA and CDR2 FQGNSA. The CDR3 is made up of 16 amino acids. CDR3 in amino acids: CASSRSRGSAYNEQFF. The CDR3 DNA is TGTGCCAGCAGTCGTAGCCGGGGAAGCGCCTACAATGAGCAGTTCTTC.

This clonotype showed up many times. The chain links TRBV6-2 or TRBV6-3 to TRBJ2-1, with a tentative D call TRBD2 (5 bases). Germline V gene sequence: CDR1 MNHEY, CDR2 SVGEGT. The CDR3 consists of 14 residues. Trimming took off 6 bases at V and 3 bases at J, with 12 bases between the two ends. The CDR3 loop is CASSQSGDYNEQFF. The CDR3 nucleotides read TGTGCCAGCAGCCAAAGCGGAGACTACAATGAGCAGTTCTTC.

V is TRBV4-3 and J is TRBJ1-2, with unresolved D. Trimming took off 0 bases at V and 4 bases at J, with 12 bases between the two ends. Germline CDR1 and CDR2: LGHNA and YSLEER. The CDR3 has 15 residues. CDR3: CASSQDSRSPYGYTF. The CDR3 nucleotides are TGCGCCAGCAGCCAAGATAGTAGGAGTCCCTATGGCTACACCTTC.

This clonotype was detected many times. This rearrangement joins TRBV7-3 to TRBJ2-6; 7 bases line up with TRBD2. The CDR3 runs 16 residues. The V gene's germline CDR1 is SGHTA and CDR2 FQGTGA. J was trimmed by 2 bases and V by 0 bases; bases with no gene match: 1. As DNA, the CDR3 is TGTGCCAGCAGCTTAACGGCGGGGGCTGGGGCCAACGTCCTGACTTTC. Translation: CASSLTAGAGANVLTF.

For this clonotype: The junction shows a germline mismatch at one end, possibly a read error. The V and J genes are TRBV2 and TRBJ2-1, with D possibly called TRBD1 or TRBD2 (5 bases each). Germline loops: CDR1 SNHLY, CDR2 FYNNEI. This CDR3 spans 17 amino acids. The CDR3 sequence is CTSSLAQTVFSYNEQFF. The CDR3 region has the DNA TGTACCAGCAGTTTAGCGCAGACAGTTTTTTCCTACAATGAGCAGTTCTTC.

This clonotype has more than one count but fewer than ten. The chain combines TRBV4-3 with TRBJ2-2, with D possibly TRBD1 on 6 matching bases. V was clipped by 0 bases and J by 7 bases, with 9 bases between them. The CDR3 is 14 amino acids. CDR1 is LGHNA and CDR2 is YSLEER in the germline V gene. The CDR3 DNA sequence: TGCGCCAGCAGCCAAGATCTACAGGGCGGGGAGCTGTTTTTT. This gives the protein CASSQDLQGGELFF.

The rearrangement joins TRBV19 to TRBJ2-5, with D possibly TRBD1 on 6 matching bases. V was cut by 4 bases and J by 3 bases, with 9 bases left in between. Germline CDR1 LNHDA, CDR2 SQIVND (reference sequence). This CDR3 has 13 residues. The CDR3 DNA follows: TGTGCCAGTAGTACCGGACAGAAAGAGACCCAGTACTTC. It codes for CASSTGQKETQYF.

This clonotype has just a few counts. V and J are TRBV5-1 and TRBJ2-7; 7 bases are a match to TRBD2. V dropped 7 bases and J dropped 4; count of bases not matched to a gene: 17. Germline CDR1 reads SGHRS; CDR2 reads YFSETQ. The CDR3 has 16 residues. DNA for the CDR3: TGCGCCAGCGGCGGAGGAGGGCGGGAGTACTATTACGAGCAGTACTTC. This codes for CASGGGGREYYYEQYF.

This rearrangement joins TRBV5-1 to TRBJ1-2; 7 bases line up with TRBD1. Germline V CDR1 and CDR2: SGHRS, YFSETQ. The V and J ends lost 5 bases and 4 bases, in that order; junction bases with no gene match: 11. The CDR3 is 15 residues long. This CDR3 is CASRSDRAVAYGYTF. The CDR3 DNA is TGCGCCAGCAGATCCGACAGGGCGGTAGCCTATGGCTACACCTTC.

This clonotype was observed a handful of times. This chain uses TRBV7-9 with TRBJ2-1; D is ambiguous. This CDR3 has 14 amino acids. Germline-derived CDR1 and CDR2 are SEHNR and FQNEAQ (reference sequence). The V end lost 4 bases, the J end lost 2 bases, and 9 bases lay between the germline ends. CDR3 bases: TGTGCCAGCAGCTCCCAAGTGGCCTACAATGAGCAGTTCTTC. Translated, it gives CASSSQVAYNEQFF.

This chain uses TRBV18 with TRBJ2-7; 12 nucleotides match TRBD1. From germline, CDR1 is KGHSH and CDR2 LQKENI. The length of the CDR3 is 20 residues. V was clipped by 6 bases and J by 0 bases; unmatched bases: 18. CDR3 amino acids: CASSRIPGQGADRSSYEQYF. The DNA for the CDR3 is TGTGCCAGCTCGCGAATACCGGGACAGGGGGCCGATCGAAGCTCCTACGAGCAGTACTTC.

The chain carries TRBV4-2 and TRBJ2-6; D might be TRBD2 (5 bases). V lost 2 bases and J lost 0, with 11 bases in between. Germline assignment: CDR1 LGHNA and CDR2 YNFKEQ. CDR3 length: 17 amino acids. The CDR3 coding sequence is TGTGCCAGCAGCCAAAACCCCAGCGGCTCTGGGGCCAACGTCCTGACTTTC. Amino acid sequence: CASSQNPSGSGANVLTF.

The chain combines TRBV29-1 with TRBJ2-7; 7 bases are shared with TRBD1. In germline, CDR1 is SQVTM, CDR2 ANQGSEA. J was trimmed by 4 bases and V by 4 bases; bases with no gene match: 7. The CDR3 length is 13 residues. The CDR3: CSVATGEGYEQYF. The CDR3 DNA is TGCAGCGTTGCTACAGGGGAAGGTTACGAGCAGTACTTC.

This clonotype was seen a handful of times. V is TRBV29-1 and J is TRBJ2-3; 11 bases align to TRBD1. CDR1 and CDR2 (germline): SQVTM, ANQGSEA. This CDR3 contains 14 residues. Trimming cost V 6 bases and J 3 bases; bases outside gene matches: 5. The CDR3 DNA is TGCAGCGTCCGAGGGACAGGGGGTACAGATACGCAGTATTTT. It yields the protein CSVRGTGGTDTQYF.